This entry features one T cell receptor (beta chain) sequence. Generated by immunoSEQ multiplex PCR, the TCRdb table keeps only in-frame clones and is missing some. Here the sample spans 210,000 or so clones, roughly 91% being singletons. This entry belongs to a study of T cell responses to AZD1222 COVID-19 vaccine. The specimen comprised peripheral blood, sampled on day 0 of MenACWY control vaccination. This sequence originates from an adult in good health.

The CDR3 loop reads CASSPPSAAETQYF. The CDR3, as DNA: TGTGCCAGCAGCCCCCCCAGCGCGGCAGAGACCCAGTACTTC. This sequence joins TRBV5-8 and TRBJ2-5; D gene unclear. V lost 4 bases and J lost 4, with 14 bases in between. The CDR3 is 14 residues long. CDR1 is SGHTS and CDR2 is YDEGEE in the germline V gene.